These T cell receptor beta chains were read from a single sample in a study of T-cell reconstitution after alpha-beta-depleted transplantation in children. TCRdb processed the PCR reads anew with MiXCR; each CDR3 protein has one entry. The sample lists around 600,000 distinct CDR3 sequences; 16% were seen once. The sample in question was PBMCs from the stem cell graft donor, obtained from the stem cell graft. These receptors originate from a human donor who donated a stem cell graft to a child with acute myeloid leukemia. Both conserved end residues are trimmed from each CDR3.

V gene	J gene	CDR3 protein
TRBV12-3/TRBV12-4	TRBJ1-2	ASSPGRLGYT
TRBV12-3/TRBV12-4	TRBJ2-3	ASSWGTWFEATDTQY
TRBV2	TRBJ1-2	ASGGDRDYGYT
TRBV6-5	TRBJ1-1	ASSWVFSGQEKNTEAF
TRBV7-6	TRBJ2-3	ASSPIGGGTDTQY
TRBV5-6	TRBJ2-7	ASRLRGQTYEQY
TRBV12-3/TRBV12-4	TRBJ2-7	ASSFGLAGGYEQY
TRBV3-1	TRBJ2-7	ASSQAHEQY
TRBV5-1	TRBJ1-1	ASRSGVMNTEAF
TRBV5-1	TRBJ2-1	ASNQGGDYNEQF
TRBV5-1	TRBJ2-2	ASSRGTPPNTGELF
TRBV28	TRBJ1-5	ASTSRSPGGGQPQH
TRBV20-1	TRBJ2-3	SAHLSGRTDTQY
TRBV6-1	TRBJ2-1	ASSPTDPPRINEQF
TRBV5-5	TRBJ1-1	ASSSYFPDTEAF
TRBV29-1	TRBJ2-7	SSRTCRDRETYEQY
TRBV20-1	TRBJ2-2	SARELRAGGQNTGELF
TRBV5-5	TRBJ1-1	ASSLPGHLNTEAF
TRBV9	TRBJ2-1	ASSALGHEQF
TRBV27	TRBJ2-3	ATHAASVSFTDTQY
TRBV12-3/TRBV12-4	TRBJ1-1	ASPLPGGTEAF
TRBV6-2/TRBV6-3	TRBJ2-3	ASSYSPFIGTDTDTQY
TRBV20-1	TRBJ1-1	SARDILVTEAF
TRBV5-6	TRBJ2-3	ASDQIRTGDTDTQY
TRBV20-1	TRBJ2-7	SASIGTYEQY
TRBV20-1	TRBJ2-4	SARGWDIQY
TRBV7-6	TRBJ2-1	ASSFGLAGGVNEQF
TRBV20-1	TRBJ1-5	SATQGTRNQPQH
TRBV3-1	TRBJ1-5	ASSQQPNQPQH
TRBV5-1	TRBJ2-5	ASSLNRQTYQETQY
TRBV20-1	TRBJ2-3	SARPGGNTDTQY
TRBV24-1	TRBJ2-3	ATSSSARTDTQY
TRBV13	TRBJ1-2	ASSLEPGGHGYT
TRBV7-2	TRBJ1-2	ASSLARSSYGYT
TRBV20-1	TRBJ2-7	SARPSQTGNPYEQY
TRBV28	TRBJ1-1	ASSDAENTEAF
TRBV6-2/TRBV6-3	TRBJ2-5	ASMAGVELTQY
TRBV20-1	TRBJ2-2	SARDLGVGRELF
TRBV20-1	TRBJ2-3	SGSRGPALTDTQY
TRBV7-6	TRBJ1-5	ASSLGRARGNQPQH
TRBV12-3/TRBV12-4	TRBJ1-5	ASGLRRPQH
TRBV23-1	TRBJ2-3	ASSPGLRFGGTQY
TRBV7-2	TRBJ2-3	ASSPGPRDTQY
TRBV20-1	TRBJ1-5	SARARVSNQPQH
TRBV11-2	TRBJ2-2	ASSLGAGQGNTGELF
TRBV12-3/TRBV12-4	TRBJ2-7	ASRFGGRDEQY
TRBV9	TRBJ2-3	ASSVSGYAMDTQY
TRBV11-2	TRBJ1-4	ASSPRITGDEKLF
TRBV12-3/TRBV12-4	TRBJ2-7	ASSRLRYEQY
TRBV7-2	TRBJ2-3	ASGGLGGSDTQY
TRBV5-1	TRBJ1-1	ASSEAGTNTEAF
TRBV7-9	TRBJ2-2	ASGVRTGELF
TRBV20-1	TRBJ2-3	SAALAGGTDTQY
TRBV5-5	TRBJ1-1	ASSLVLGQNTEAF
TRBV5-1	TRBJ1-1	ASSLRQGGSTEAF
TRBV29-1	TRBJ1-2	SVPTVGYGYT
TRBV5-1	TRBJ1-1	ASSIGTEGTEAF
TRBV12-3/TRBV12-4	TRBJ2-7	ASSFSSRRDSSFLH
TRBV10-3	TRBJ2-2	AISQGDPPGELF